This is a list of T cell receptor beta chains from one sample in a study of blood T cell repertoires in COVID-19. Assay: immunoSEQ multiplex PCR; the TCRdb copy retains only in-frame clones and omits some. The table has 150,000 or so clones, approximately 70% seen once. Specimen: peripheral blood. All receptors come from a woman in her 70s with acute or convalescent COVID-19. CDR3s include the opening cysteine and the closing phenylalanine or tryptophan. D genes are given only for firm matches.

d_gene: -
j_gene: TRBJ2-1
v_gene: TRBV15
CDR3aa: CATSRALGTPNNEQFF

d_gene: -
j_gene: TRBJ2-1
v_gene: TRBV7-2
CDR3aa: CASSSPRPGEQFF

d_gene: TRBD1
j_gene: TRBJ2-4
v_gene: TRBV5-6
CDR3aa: CASSSPGQGNIQYF

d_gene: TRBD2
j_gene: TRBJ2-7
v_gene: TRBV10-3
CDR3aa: CAIRGGGRDEQYF

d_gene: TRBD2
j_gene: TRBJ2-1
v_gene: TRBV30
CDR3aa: CAWTLRLAGVWYNEQFF

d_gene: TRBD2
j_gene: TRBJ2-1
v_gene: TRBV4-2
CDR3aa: CASSSGLAGGPYNEQFF

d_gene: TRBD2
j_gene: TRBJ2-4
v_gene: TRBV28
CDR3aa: CASSLSGREFPYF

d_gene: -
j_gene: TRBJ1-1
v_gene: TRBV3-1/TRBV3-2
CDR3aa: CASSQRGKAFF

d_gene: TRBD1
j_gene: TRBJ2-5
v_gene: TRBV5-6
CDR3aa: CASSQDRGLQETQYF

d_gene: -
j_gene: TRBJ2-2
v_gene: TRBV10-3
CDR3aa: CAGSVRAGELFF

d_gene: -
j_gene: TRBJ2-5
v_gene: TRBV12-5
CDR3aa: CASAASGGRLVTQYF

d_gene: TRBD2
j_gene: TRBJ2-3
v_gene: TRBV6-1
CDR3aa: CASSVLSWMTSGSSDTQYF

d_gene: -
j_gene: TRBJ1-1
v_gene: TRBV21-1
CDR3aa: CASSLEDRRDTEAFF

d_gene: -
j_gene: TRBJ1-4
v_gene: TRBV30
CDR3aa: CAWMMGAQGKLFF

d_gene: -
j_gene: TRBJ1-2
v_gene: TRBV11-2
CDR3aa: CASSLDPGDRGYTF

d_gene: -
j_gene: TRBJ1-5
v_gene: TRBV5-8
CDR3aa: CASSLVGFNQPQHF

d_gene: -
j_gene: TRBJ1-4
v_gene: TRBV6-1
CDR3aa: CASSETSDRGEKLFF

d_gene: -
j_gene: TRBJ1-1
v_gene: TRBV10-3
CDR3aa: CAMVTGNTEAFF

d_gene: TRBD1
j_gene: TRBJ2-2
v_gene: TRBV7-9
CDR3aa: CASSFTGDTGELFF

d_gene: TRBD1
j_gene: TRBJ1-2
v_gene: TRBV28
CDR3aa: CASSLGTANGYTF

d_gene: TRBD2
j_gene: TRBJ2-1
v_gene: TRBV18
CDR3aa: CASSPFDGGGRNEQFF

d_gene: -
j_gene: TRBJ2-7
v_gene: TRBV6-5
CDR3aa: CASSYLKQTPYEQYF

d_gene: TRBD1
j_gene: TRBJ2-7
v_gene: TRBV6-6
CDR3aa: CASSSPGQGSYEQYF

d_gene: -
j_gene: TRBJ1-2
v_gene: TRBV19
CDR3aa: CASSMGGLNYGYTF

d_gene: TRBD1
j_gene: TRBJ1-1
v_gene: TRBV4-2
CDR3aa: CASSHLTGKNTEAFF

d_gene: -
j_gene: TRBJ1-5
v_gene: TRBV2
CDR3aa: CASKGAGEGQPQHF

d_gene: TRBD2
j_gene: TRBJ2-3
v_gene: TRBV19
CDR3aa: CASSGVGVSGVTDTQYF

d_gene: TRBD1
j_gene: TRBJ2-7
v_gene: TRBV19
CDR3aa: CASSIGQGPSYEQYF

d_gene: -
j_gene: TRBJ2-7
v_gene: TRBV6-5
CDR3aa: CASKIYSSYEQYF

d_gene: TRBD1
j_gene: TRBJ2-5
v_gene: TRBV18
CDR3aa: CASSRGQGQETQYF

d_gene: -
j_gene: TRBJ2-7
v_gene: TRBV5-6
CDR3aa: CASSSGYEQYF

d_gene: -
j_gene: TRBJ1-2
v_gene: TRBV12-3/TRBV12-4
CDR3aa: CASSFKSGYGYTF

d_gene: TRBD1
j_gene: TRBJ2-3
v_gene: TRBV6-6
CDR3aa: CASSPRQGGTDTQYF